This is a list of T cell receptor beta chains from one sample in a study of CD8+CD57+ T cells in acquired aplastic anemia. TCRdb reanalysed the reads using MiXCR and keeps one entry per CDR3 protein. The sample includes about 210,000 distinct CDR3 sequences, approximately 35% seen only once; the top ten take 1% to 1.3%. Sequenced input: sorted CD4+, CD8+, or CD8+CD57+ T cells (not recorded which) from PBMCs. The source is a human donor in good health, serving as a control. CDR3s include the opening cysteine and the closing phenylalanine or tryptophan. D genes are given only for firm matches. Expanded clones get a size class; other rows say once, few or many, or leave the size out.

j_call clone_size d_call v_call cdr3_aa cdr3_nt
TRBJ1-3 many . TRBV7-8 CASSYGSSGNTIYF TGTGCCAGCAGCTACGGGAGCTCTGGAAACACCATATATTTT
TRBJ1-3 few TRBD1 TRBV4-1 CASSQDKMGTGSSGNTIYF TGCGCCAGCAGCCAAGATAAGATGGGGACAGGAAGCTCTGGAAACACCATATATTTT
TRBJ2-1 . . TRBV2 CANGKKPYNGQFF TGTGCCAACGGGAAGAAACCCTACAATGGGCAGTTCTTC
TRBJ2-5 many . TRBV11-2 CASSSIGETQYF TGTGCCAGCAGCTCAATCGGAGAGACCCAGTACTTC
TRBJ2-1 . TRBD1 TRBV15 CATSRGQGSVNEQFF TGTGCCACCAGCAGAGGACAGGGGTCGGTCAATGAGCAGTTCTTC
TRBJ2-5 few . TRBV3-1 CATLDTGLRTQYF TGTGCCACGCTCGATACAGGGCTTAGGACCCAGTACTTC
TRBJ2-7 . . TRBV6-2/TRBV6-3 CASSYGDAYEQYF TGTGCCAGCAGTTACGGGGACGCCTACGAGCAGTACTTC
TRBJ2-3 many . TRBV29-1 CSVIGSNTDTQYF TGCAGCGTTATAGGCTCGAACACAGATACGCAGTATTTT
TRBJ2-7 many . TRBV7-8 CASSPRAGTSPYEQYF TGTGCCAGCAGCCCCAGAGCCGGGACAAGCCCTTACGAGCAGTACTTC
TRBJ2-5 many . TRBV20-1 CSAPDMRETQYF TGCAGTGCTCCTGACATGAGGGAGACCCAGTACTTC
TRBJ1-4 many TRBD1 TRBV24-1 CATSDPGQGNEKLFF TGTGCCACCAGTGATCCGGGACAGGGGAATGAAAAACTGTTTTTT
TRBJ1-3 . . TRBV10-3 CAISELGGNTIYF TGTGCCATCAGTGAGCTAGGGGGAAACACCATATATTTT
TRBJ1-6 . . TRBV19 CASNHLTAISPLHF TGTGCCAGTAATCACCTGACAGCCATCTCACCCCTCCACTTT
TRBJ2-1 many . TRBV2 CASSGYGGVYNEQFF TGTGCCAGCAGTGGGTATGGCGGGGTATACAATGAGCAGTTCTTC
TRBJ2-3 . . TRBV6-1 CASRDLGTDTQYF TGTGCCAGCAGGGATCTAGGCACAGATACGCAGTATTTT